These T cell receptor beta chains were read from a single sample in a study of blood T cell repertoires in COVID-19. Some clones are missing from TCRdb's copy, which holds only in-frame ones; the method was immunoSEQ multiplex PCR. The repertoire holds just over 300,000 clones, with 65% to 90% as singletons. The specimen was PBMCs or T cells enriched from blood (not recorded which). Receptor source: a man aged 30 to 45 who had recovered from COVID-19. Each CDR3 is given with its conserved first and last residue. The D gene is left open where the match is weak. Clone size, where shown, is once, few, many, or a class for clones that have expanded.

D: -
V: TRBV7-2
size: -
J: TRBJ2-3
DNA: TGTGCCAGCAGCTTAGCCGGCAGGCCTTGGGATACGCAGTATTTT
CDR3: CASSLAGRPWDTQYF

D: -
V: TRBV3-1/TRBV3-2
size: -
J: TRBJ2-7
DNA: TGTGCCAGCAGCCAAGATCCAACCCCCAGCTTGCGGGGGCGATCCTACGAGCAGTACTTC
CDR3: CASSQDPTPSLRGRSYEQYF

D: -
V: TRBV10-2
size: -
J: TRBJ1-6
DNA: TGCGCCAGCAGTGAAGGAGTCGCTGGTCGATCACCCCTCCACTTT
CDR3: CASSEGVAGRSPLHF

D: -
V: TRBV10-1
size: once
J: TRBJ1-6
DNA: TGCGCCAGTTCGACGGGAAGCTCCTATAATTCACCCCTCCACTTT
CDR3: CASSTGSSYNSPLHF

D: -
V: TRBV4-1
size: -
J: TRBJ1-2
DNA: TGCGCCAGCAGCCCTAGGACAGAGAACTATGGCTACACCTTC
CDR3: CASSPRTENYGYTF

D: -
V: TRBV3-1/TRBV3-2
size: -
J: TRBJ2-7
DNA: TGTGCCAGCAGCCAACCTCACACGAACGAGCAGTACTTC
CDR3: CASSQPHTNEQYF

D: TRBD1
V: TRBV5-1
size: -
J: TRBJ2-6
DNA: TGCGCCAGGGGGGACAGGGGTCTCTCTGGGGCCAACGTCCTGACTTTC
CDR3: CARGDRGLSGANVLTF

D: -
V: TRBV19
size: -
J: TRBJ1-2
DNA: TGTGCCAGTAGCAATATAAGGACGGCCCGGGGGACTAACTATGGCTACACCTTC
CDR3: CASSNIRTARGTNYGYTF

D: TRBD1
V: TRBV7-9
size: -
J: TRBJ2-2
DNA: TGTGCCAGCAGCCCCCGGACAGGGAGGAAAACCGGGGAGCTGTTTTTT
CDR3: CASSPRTGRKTGELFF

D: -
V: TRBV19
size: -
J: TRBJ1-5
DNA: TGTGCCAGTGGCCCCTGGGAGGGTACGAATCAGCCCCAGCATTTT
CDR3: CASGPWEGTNQPQHF

D: -
V: TRBV29-1
size: -
J: TRBJ2-5
DNA: TGCAGCGTGCAAGAACAGGGTATTCGAGAGACCCAGTACTTC
CDR3: CSVQEQGIRETQYF

D: -
V: TRBV7-9
size: -
J: TRBJ1-5
DNA: TGTGCCAGCAGCTTAGAGGCAGGTCCCTTTCAGCCCCAGCATTTT
CDR3: CASSLEAGPFQPQHF

D: TRBD1
V: TRBV19
size: -
J: TRBJ2-5
DNA: TGTGCCAGTAGTGTAACCCCGGGACAGGGGGCAGAGACCCAGTACTTC
CDR3: CASSVTPGQGAETQYF

D: -
V: TRBV2
size: -
J: TRBJ1-5
DNA: TGTGCCAGCAGTGGAGGGATAAACACTCCGCCCCAGCATTTT
CDR3: CASSGGINTPPQHF

D: TRBD1
V: TRBV5-1
size: -
J: TRBJ2-2
DNA: TGCGCCAGCAACCCCATACAGGGGGCGCTTGGCGGGGAGCTGTTTTTT
CDR3: CASNPIQGALGGELFF

D: TRBD2
V: TRBV5-1
size: -
J: TRBJ2-3
DNA: TGCGCCAGCAGCTTCCTAGCGGGAGGGACAGATACGCAGTATTTT
CDR3: CASSFLAGGTDTQYF

D: -
V: TRBV30
size: -
J: TRBJ1-3
DNA: TGTGCCTGGGACAATAGGAACACCATATATTTT
CDR3: CAWDNRNTIYF

D: TRBD2
V: TRBV2
size: -
J: TRBJ2-2
DNA: TGTGCCAGCAGGAAGGGACTAGCGGGGGGTAGCACCGGGGAGCTGTTTTTT
CDR3: CASRKGLAGGSTGELFF

D: -
V: TRBV18
size: once
J: TRBJ2-7
DNA: TGTGCCAGCTCACCACGGGGACAAATTACCTACGAGCAGTACTTC
CDR3: CASSPRGQITYEQYF

D: -
V: TRBV24-1
size: -
J: TRBJ2-7
DNA: TGTGCCACCAGTGCAGGGGTTAACTACGAGCAGTACTTC
CDR3: CATSAGVNYEQYF

D: TRBD1
V: TRBV10-3
size: -
J: TRBJ2-1
DNA: TGTGCCATCAGTGACTACAGGGGGCGGCGGAACAATGAGCAGTTCTTC
CDR3: CAISDYRGRRNNEQFF

D: -
V: TRBV21-1
size: -
J: TRBJ2-5
DNA: TGTGCCAGCAGCAAAGCGCGGTGGCCTAGCGGAAAAGAGACCCAGTACTTC
CDR3: CASSKARWPSGKETQYF

D: TRBD1
V: TRBV4-2
size: -
J: TRBJ1-3
DNA: TGTGCCAGCACCGCGGCAGGGGGTAAAAACACCATATATTTT
CDR3: CASTAAGGKNTIYF

D: TRBD1
V: TRBV30
size: -
J: TRBJ1-4
DNA: TGTGCCTGGAGCACGGGACAGGCTAATGAAAAACTGTTTTTT
CDR3: CAWSTGQANEKLFF

D: TRBD1
V: TRBV6-5
size: -
J: TRBJ1-4
DNA: TGTGCCAGCAGTTATAGACAGGGGAGAAATGAAAAACTGTTTTTT
CDR3: CASSYRQGRNEKLFF

D: -
V: TRBV9
size: -
J: TRBJ2-2
DNA: TGTGCCAGCAGCCCTGAGGGATTCGGGAACACCGGGGAGCTGTTTTTT
CDR3: CASSPEGFGNTGELFF

D: -
V: TRBV18
size: once
J: TRBJ1-3
DNA: TGTGCCAGCTCACTATCAACCCCGGGGGGCTCTGGAAACACCATATATTTT
CDR3: CASSLSTPGGSGNTIYF

D: TRBD2
V: TRBV7-6
size: -
J: TRBJ2-7
DNA: TGTGCCAGCAGCTTAGAAGCGGGGAGTAGCTCCTACGAGCAGTACTTC
CDR3: CASSLEAGSSSYEQYF

D: -
V: TRBV15
size: -
J: TRBJ1-2
DNA: TGTGCCACCAGCAGGGAGCGAGGGCTTAACTATGGCTACACCTTC
CDR3: CATSRERGLNYGYTF

D: -
V: TRBV7-2
size: -
J: TRBJ2-1
DNA: TGTGCCAGCAGCTTGGGGGGGCCATCCTACAATGAGCAGTTCTTC
CDR3: CASSLGGPSYNEQFF

D: -
V: TRBV14
size: once
J: TRBJ1-2
DNA: TGTGCCAGCAGCCCGGGGTATAGGTATGGCTACACCTTC
CDR3: CASSPGYRYGYTF

D: -
V: TRBV11-3
size: -
J: TRBJ2-1
DNA: TGTGCCAGCAGCTTAGGAGGCAGCCTCAATGAGCAGTTCTTC
CDR3: CASSLGGSLNEQFF

D: TRBD1
V: TRBV28
size: -
J: TRBJ1-1
DNA: TGTGCCAGCAGTCCAGGGACAGGGGTGAGCACTGAAGCTTTCTTT
CDR3: CASSPGTGVSTEAFF

D: TRBD1
V: TRBV5-1
size: -
J: TRBJ1-3
DNA: TGCGCCAGCAGCTTGGTTGGGACAGGGGAGACTGGAAACACCATATATTTT
CDR3: CASSLVGTGETGNTIYF

D: -
V: TRBV7-2
size: -
J: TRBJ2-5
DNA: TGTGCCAGCAGCTCTTTCACCGGGGAAGGGGAGACCCAGTACTTC
CDR3: CASSSFTGEGETQYF

D: -
V: TRBV24-1
size: -
J: TRBJ2-1
DNA: TGTGCCACCAGTGACCTCCTAGCCAGCTCCTACAATGAGCAGTTCTTC
CDR3: CATSDLLASSYNEQFF

D: -
V: TRBV29-1
size: -
J: TRBJ2-1
DNA: TGCAGCGTTGAGGGGGGATTCTCCTACAATGAGCAGTTCTTC
CDR3: CSVEGGFSYNEQFF

D: -
V: TRBV11-3
size: -
J: TRBJ2-4
DNA: TGTGCCAGCAGCTTAAGGGGGAACCTAGCCAAAAACATTCAGTACTTC
CDR3: CASSLRGNLAKNIQYF

D: TRBD1
V: TRBV5-5
size: -
J: TRBJ1-5
DNA: TGTGCCAGCAGCCCAAGCACAGGGACAGCGAATCAGCCCCAGCATTTT
CDR3: CASSPSTGTANQPQHF

D: TRBD2
V: TRBV5-4
size: -
J: TRBJ2-5
DNA: TGTGCCAGCAGCCTTCGACTAGCTCAAGAGACCCAGTACTTC
CDR3: CASSLRLAQETQYF

D: -
V: TRBV12-3/TRBV12-4
size: once
J: TRBJ1-1
DNA: TGTGCCAGCAGTTTAGGCGGTGAAGCTTTCTTT
CDR3: CASSLGGEAFF

D: TRBD2
V: TRBV4-1
size: -
J: TRBJ2-2
DNA: TGCGCCAGCAGCCAAGGACTAGCGGGAGCGAACACCGGGGAGCTGTTTTTT
CDR3: CASSQGLAGANTGELFF

D: -
V: TRBV13
size: -
J: TRBJ2-7
DNA: TGTGCCAGCACTATGACAGCGCACTCCTACGAGCAGTACTTC
CDR3: CASTMTAHSYEQYF

D: -
V: TRBV30
size: -
J: TRBJ1-2
DNA: TGTGCCTGGAGTCTGGAGGGCGTCTATGGCTACACCTTC
CDR3: CAWSLEGVYGYTF

D: -
V: TRBV2
size: -
J: TRBJ2-7
DNA: TGTGCCAGCAGTGTGACACGAAATGTGTTAGGGGACTCCTACGAGCAGTACTTC
CDR3: CASSVTRNVLGDSYEQYF

D: -
V: TRBV5-1
size: -
J: TRBJ2-3
DNA: TGCGCCAGCAGCCCCAACACAGATACGCAGTATTTT
CDR3: CASSPNTDTQYF

D: TRBD1
V: TRBV29-1
size: -
J: TRBJ2-3
DNA: TGCAGCACCCGGACAGGGGGAACAGATACGCAGTATTTT
CDR3: CSTRTGGTDTQYF

D: TRBD1
V: TRBV10-1
size: -
J: TRBJ2-5
DNA: TGCGCCAGCCGAGGGACAGGGGCTGATAAAGAGACCCAGTACTTC
CDR3: CASRGTGADKETQYF

D: -
V: TRBV30
size: -
J: TRBJ1-3
DNA: TGTGCCTGGAGTGTCTCTTCTGGAAACACCATATATTTT
CDR3: CAWSVSSGNTIYF

D: -
V: TRBV5-6
size: -
J: TRBJ2-5
DNA: TGTGCCAGCAGCTTGGATCAACGGGAGACCCAGTACTTC
CDR3: CASSLDQRETQYF

D: TRBD1
V: TRBV24-1
size: -
J: TRBJ2-6
DNA: TGTGCCACCAGTGATTGGGCCGGGACAGGGACCCTTGGGGCCAACGTCCTGACTTTC
CDR3: CATSDWAGTGTLGANVLTF

D: -
V: TRBV27
size: -
J: TRBJ2-2
DNA: TGTGCCAGCAGTTGGAGTAGCGTCGGGGAGCTGTTTTTT
CDR3: CASSWSSVGELFF

D: -
V: TRBV18
size: -
J: TRBJ1-4
DNA: TGTGCCAGCTCACCAGATCAGAATGAAAAACTGTTTTTT
CDR3: CASSPDQNEKLFF

D: -
V: TRBV6-1
size: -
J: TRBJ1-1
DNA: TGTGCCAGCAGTGAATGGGAAGACACCCAAGGGGCCACTGAAGCTTTCTTT
CDR3: CASSEWEDTQGATEAFF